What follows are 5 T cell receptor beta chains derived from one specimen sequenced in a study of post-analysis software for immune sequencing data. Overall study findings and caveats: Five TRBV segments, including TRBV5-6, TRBV5-1 and TRBV20-1, were more frequent in patients than controls.

Every TCR beta cDNA library bore unique molecular identifiers. MiXCR, applied by TCRdb to the PCR reads, yields one record per CDR3 protein. The sample includes roughly 200,000 distinct CDR3 sequences, approximately 28% of them seen just once. The antigens of these receptors remain unknown. The source material was blood. The receptors were gathered from a girl aged 2-17 years with multiple sclerosis.

Note on this clonotype: A much larger clone sits a single nucleotide away, making a read error possible. V and J are TRBV29-1 and TRBJ1-1; D gene unclear. The CDR3 totals 13 residues. Germline V lookup: CDR1 SQVTM, CDR2 ANQGSEA. In DNA form, the CDR3 reads TGCAGCGTTACTCGGTCCCCGAACACTGAAGATTTCTTT. This encodes CSVTRSPNTEDFF.

The chain combines TRBV29-1 with TRBJ2-7; D gene uncertain. The V end was cut by 2 bases, the J end by 6 bases, with 8 bases between. This CDR3 is 11 amino acids long. Looked up from germline, CDR1 is SQVTM and CDR2 is ANQGSEA. The CDR3, as DNA: TGCAGCGTTGAATTGGGCGGCGAGCAGTACTTC. This encodes CSVELGGEQYF.

This clonotype showed up just a few times. The gene calls are TRBV6-5 and TRBJ1-5, with unresolved D. The CDR3 contains 15 residues. Trimming shortened V by 5 bases and J by 4 bases, and 15 bases separated the two germline ends. Germline V gene sequence: CDR1 MNHEY, CDR2 SVGAGI. The CDR3 nucleotides are TGTGCCAGCAGTCCCCTCTGGGGAAGAAATCAGCCCCAGCATTTT. Translating it yields CASSPLWGRNQPQHF.

There are many counts of this clonotype. The V call is TRBV29-1, the J call TRBJ1-1, with unresolved D. There are 11 residues in the CDR3. Trimming stripped 3 bases from V and 10 bases from J, with 12 bases between. Germline V gene sequence: CDR1 SQVTM, CDR2 ANQGSEA. Written as DNA, the CDR3 is TGCAGCGTTGACTGGGCGGGGAGAGCTTTCTTT. It encodes CSVDWAGRAFF.

As regards this clonotype: One base away lies a much larger clone, so this may be a sequencing read error. The chain couples TRBV20-1 to TRBJ2-1; 10 bases align to TRBD2. The DNA end favors TRBJ2-7, so the J call may be wrong. CDR1 and CDR2 from the germline V gene are DFQATT and SNEGSKA (reference sequence). The CDR3 is 18 amino acids. The CDR3 protein is CSAEEYPGTSERRDEQYF. The CDR3 bases are TGCAGTGCAGAAGAATACCCTGGGACTAGCGAGAGGAGGGACGAGCAGTACTTC.